This T cell receptor (beta chain) was obtained from a study of blood T cell repertoires in COVID-19. Turning to the study itself: COVID-19 samples collected from the United States, Italy and Spain covered acute and convalescent phases.

Clinical histories supplied by participants themselves formed the basis of cohort assignment. Germline loops: CDR1 SGHRS, CDR2 YFSETQ. Unmatched junction bases numbered 8, after V lost 0 bases and J lost 5 bases. CDR3 length: 16 residues. The assay was immunoSEQ multiplex PCR, and TCRdb's table has in-frame clones only and misses some. This table holds about 390,000 clones, 80% to 90% found once. Material for sequencing was PBMCs or T cells enriched from blood (not recorded which). This TCR was sampled from a woman in her forties or fifties who had recovered from COVID-19. The genes are TRBV5-1 and TRBJ1-2, with 9 bases aligning to TRBD1. The CDR3 DNA follows: TGCGCCAGCAGCTTGGGAGACAGGGGGGGCCCTTATGGCTACACCTTC. Its translation: CASSLGDRGGPYGYTF.